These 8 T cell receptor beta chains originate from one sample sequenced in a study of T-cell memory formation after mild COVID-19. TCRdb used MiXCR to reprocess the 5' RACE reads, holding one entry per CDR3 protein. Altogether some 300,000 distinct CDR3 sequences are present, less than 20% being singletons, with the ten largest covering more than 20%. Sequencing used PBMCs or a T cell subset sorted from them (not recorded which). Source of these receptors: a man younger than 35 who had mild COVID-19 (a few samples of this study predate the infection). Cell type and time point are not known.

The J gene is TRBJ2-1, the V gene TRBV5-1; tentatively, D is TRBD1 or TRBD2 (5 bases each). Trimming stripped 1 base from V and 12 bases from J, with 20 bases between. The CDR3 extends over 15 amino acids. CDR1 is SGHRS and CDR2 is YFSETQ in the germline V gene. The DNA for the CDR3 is TGCGCCAGCAGCTTGCGAGGGGATACCTCCATGGGGCAGTTCTTC. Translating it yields CASSLRGDTSMGQFF.

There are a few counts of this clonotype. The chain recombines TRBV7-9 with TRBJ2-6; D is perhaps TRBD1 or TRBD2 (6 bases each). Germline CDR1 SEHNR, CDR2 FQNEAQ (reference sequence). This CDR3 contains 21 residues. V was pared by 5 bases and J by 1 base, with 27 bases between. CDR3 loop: CASSPTKEFGGLPSGANVLTF. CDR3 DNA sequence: TGTGCCAGCAGCCCAACCAAGGAGTTTGGGGGGCTCCCGTCTGGGGCCAACGTCCTGACTTTC.

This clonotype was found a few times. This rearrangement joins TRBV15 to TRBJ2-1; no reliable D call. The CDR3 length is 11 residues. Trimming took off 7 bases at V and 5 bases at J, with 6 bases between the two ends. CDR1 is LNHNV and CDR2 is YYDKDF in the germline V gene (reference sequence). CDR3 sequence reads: CATTQDNEQFF. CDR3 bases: TGTGCCACCACACAAGACAATGAGCAGTTCTTC.

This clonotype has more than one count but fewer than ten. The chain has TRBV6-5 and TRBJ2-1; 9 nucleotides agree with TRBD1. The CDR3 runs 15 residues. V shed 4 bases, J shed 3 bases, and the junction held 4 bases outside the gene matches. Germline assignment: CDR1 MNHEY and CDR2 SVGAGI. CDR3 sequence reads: CASSSLGQGYNEQFF. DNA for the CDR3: TGTGCCAGCAGTTCGTTGGGACAGGGCTACAATGAGCAGTTCTTC.

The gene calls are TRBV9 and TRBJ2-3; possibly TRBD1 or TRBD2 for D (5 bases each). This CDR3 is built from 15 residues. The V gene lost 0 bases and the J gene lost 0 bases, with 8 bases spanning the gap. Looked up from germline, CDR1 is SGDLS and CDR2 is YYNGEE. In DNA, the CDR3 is TGTGCCAGCAGCGTAGGGGGGTGGAGCACAGATACGCAGTATTTT. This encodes CASSVGGWSTDTQYF.

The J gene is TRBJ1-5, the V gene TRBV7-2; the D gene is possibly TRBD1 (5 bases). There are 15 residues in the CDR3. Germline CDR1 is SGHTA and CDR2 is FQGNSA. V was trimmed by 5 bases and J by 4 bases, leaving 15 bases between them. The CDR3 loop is CASSPWAGVNQPQHF. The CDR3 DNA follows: TGTGCCAGCAGCCCCTGGGCGGGGGTTAATCAGCCCCAGCATTTT.

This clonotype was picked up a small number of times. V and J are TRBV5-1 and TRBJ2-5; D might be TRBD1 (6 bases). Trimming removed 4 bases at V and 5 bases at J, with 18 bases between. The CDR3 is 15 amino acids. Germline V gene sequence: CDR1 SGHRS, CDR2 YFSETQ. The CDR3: CASSIQGWVAETQYF. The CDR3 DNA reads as TGCGCCAGCAGCATACAGGGATGGGTGGCGGAGACCCAGTACTTC.

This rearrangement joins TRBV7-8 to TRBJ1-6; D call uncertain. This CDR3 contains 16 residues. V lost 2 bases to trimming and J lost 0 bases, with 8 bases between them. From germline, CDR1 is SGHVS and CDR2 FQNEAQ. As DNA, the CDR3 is TGTGCCAGCAGCTTACCCAGGAGCTCCTATAATTCACCCCTCCACTTT. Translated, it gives CASSLPRSSYNSPLHF.